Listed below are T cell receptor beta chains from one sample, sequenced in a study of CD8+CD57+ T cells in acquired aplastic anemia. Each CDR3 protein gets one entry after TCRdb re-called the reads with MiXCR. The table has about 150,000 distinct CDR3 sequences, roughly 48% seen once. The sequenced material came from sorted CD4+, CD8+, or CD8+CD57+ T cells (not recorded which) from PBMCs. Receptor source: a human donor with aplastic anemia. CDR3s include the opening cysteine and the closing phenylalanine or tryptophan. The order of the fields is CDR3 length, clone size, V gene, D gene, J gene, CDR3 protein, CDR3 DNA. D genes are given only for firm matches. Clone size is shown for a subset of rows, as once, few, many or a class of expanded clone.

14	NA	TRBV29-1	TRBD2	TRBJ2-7	CSVEGLAGFYEQYF	TGCAGCGTTGAAGGCCTAGCGGGGTTCTACGAGCAGTACTTC
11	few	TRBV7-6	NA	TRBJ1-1	CASSQYREAFF	TGTGCCAGCAGCCAGTACAGGGAAGCTTTCTTT
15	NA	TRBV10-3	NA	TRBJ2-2	CAISRKGVDTGELFF	TGTGCCATCAGTAGGAAGGGTGTGGACACCGGGGAGCTGTTTTTT
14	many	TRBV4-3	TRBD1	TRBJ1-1	CASSLGQGRPEAFF	TGCGCCAGCAGCCTCGGACAGGGGAGACCTGAAGCTTTCTTT
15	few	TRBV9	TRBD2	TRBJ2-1	CASTPGTSGYNEQFF	TGTGCCAGCACCCCGGGGACTAGCGGCTACAATGAGCAGTTCTTC
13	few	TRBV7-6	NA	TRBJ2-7	CASSLGETYEQYF	TGTGCCAGCAGCTTGGGGGAAACCTACGAGCAGTACTTC
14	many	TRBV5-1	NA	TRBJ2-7	CASSPATGSYEQYF	TGCGCCAGCAGCCCCGCGACAGGCTCCTACGAGCAGTACTTC
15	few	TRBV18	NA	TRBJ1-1	CASSPSGDLNTEAFF	TGTGCCAGCTCACCATCGGGGGACTTGAACACTGAAGCTTTCTTT
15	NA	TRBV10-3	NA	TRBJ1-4	CAISDKGAGDEKLFF	TGTGCCATCAGTGATAAGGGCGCGGGAGATGAAAAACTGTTTTTT
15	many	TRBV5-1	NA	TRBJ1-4	CASSTTGSGNEKLFF	TGCGCCAGCAGCACCACAGGGTCGGGTAATGAAAAACTGTTTTTT
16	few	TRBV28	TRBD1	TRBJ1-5	CASSLFGGGSNQPQHF	TGTGCCAGCAGTTTATTTGGAGGGGGCAGCAATCAGCCCCAGCATTTT
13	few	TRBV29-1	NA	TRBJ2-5	CSVSDSLGETQYF	TGCAGCGTTTCGGACAGCTTAGGGGAGACCCAGTACTTC
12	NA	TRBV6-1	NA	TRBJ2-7	CAGARSGSEQYF	TGTGCCGGGGCGAGGTCCGGCAGCGAGCAGTACTTC
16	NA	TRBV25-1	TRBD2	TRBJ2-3	CASSARTSGAVDTQYF	TGTGCCAGCAGCGCGCGGACTAGCGGGGCTGTAGATACGCAGTATTTT
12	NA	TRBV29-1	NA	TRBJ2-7	CSVGQSSYEQYF	TGCAGCGTTGGACAGAGCTCCTACGAGCAGTACTTC
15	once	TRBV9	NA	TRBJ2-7	CASSVGTGSGYEQYF	TGTGCCAGCAGCGTAGGTACAGGGTCAGGCTACGAGCAGTACTTC
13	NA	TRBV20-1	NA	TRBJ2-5	CSARVTPQETQYF	TGCAGTGCTAGAGTGACGCCCCAGGAGACCCAGTACTTC
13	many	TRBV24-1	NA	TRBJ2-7	CATSDSPAGEQYF	TGTGCCACCAGTGATTCCCCAGCTGGAGAGCAGTACTTC